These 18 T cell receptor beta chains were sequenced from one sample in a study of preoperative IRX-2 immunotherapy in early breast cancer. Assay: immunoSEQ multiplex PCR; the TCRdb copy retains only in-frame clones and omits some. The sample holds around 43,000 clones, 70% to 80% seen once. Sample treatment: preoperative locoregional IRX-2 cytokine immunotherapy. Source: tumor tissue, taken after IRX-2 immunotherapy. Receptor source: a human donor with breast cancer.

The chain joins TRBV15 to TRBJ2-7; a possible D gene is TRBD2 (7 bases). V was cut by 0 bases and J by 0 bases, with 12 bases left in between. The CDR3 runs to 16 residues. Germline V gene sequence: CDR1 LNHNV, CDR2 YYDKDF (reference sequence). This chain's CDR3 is CATSRDGGASSYEQYF. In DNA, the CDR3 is TGTGCCACCAGCAGAGATGGGGGGGCGAGCTCCTACGAGCAGTACTTC. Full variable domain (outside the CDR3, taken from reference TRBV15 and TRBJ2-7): DAMVIQNPRYQVTQFGKPVTLSCSQTLNHNVMYWYQQKSSQAPKLLFHYYDKDFNNEADTPDNFQSRRPNTSFCFLDIRSPGLGDTAMYLCATSRDGGASSYEQYFGPGTRLTVT.

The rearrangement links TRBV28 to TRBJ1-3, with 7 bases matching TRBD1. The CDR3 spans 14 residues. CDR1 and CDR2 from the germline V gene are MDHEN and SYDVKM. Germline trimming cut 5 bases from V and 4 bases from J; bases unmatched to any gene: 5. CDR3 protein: CASSQTGLGNTIYF. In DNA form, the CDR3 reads TGTGCCAGCAGTCAGACAGGGTTGGGAAACACCATATATTTT.

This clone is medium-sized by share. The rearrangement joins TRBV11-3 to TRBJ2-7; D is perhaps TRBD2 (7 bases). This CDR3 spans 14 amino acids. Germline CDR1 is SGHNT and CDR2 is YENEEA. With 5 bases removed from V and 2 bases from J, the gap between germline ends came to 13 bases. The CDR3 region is CASSTMGGPYEQYF. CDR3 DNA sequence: TGTGCCAGCAGCACTATGGGGGGGCCCTACGAGCAGTACTTC.

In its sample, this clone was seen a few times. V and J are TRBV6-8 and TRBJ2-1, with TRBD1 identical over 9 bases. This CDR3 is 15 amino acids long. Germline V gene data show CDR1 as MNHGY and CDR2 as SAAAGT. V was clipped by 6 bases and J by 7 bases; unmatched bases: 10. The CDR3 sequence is CASSQGQGHLNEQFF. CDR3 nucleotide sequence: TGTGCCAGCAGCCAGGGACAGGGCCACCTGAATGAGCAGTTCTTC.

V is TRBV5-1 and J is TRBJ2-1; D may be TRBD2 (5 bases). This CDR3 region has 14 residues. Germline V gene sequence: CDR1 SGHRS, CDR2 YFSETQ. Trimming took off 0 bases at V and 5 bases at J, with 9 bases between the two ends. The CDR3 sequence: CASSLDSGNNEQFF. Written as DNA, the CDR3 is TGCGCCAGCAGCTTGGATTCGGGAAACAATGAGCAGTTCTTC.

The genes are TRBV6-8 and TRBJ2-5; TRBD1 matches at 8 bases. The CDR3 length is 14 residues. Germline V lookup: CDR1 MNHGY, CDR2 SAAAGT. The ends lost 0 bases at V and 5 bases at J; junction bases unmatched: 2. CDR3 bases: TGTGCCAGCAGTTACTCGACAGGGGAGGAGACCCAGTACTTC. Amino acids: CASSYSTGEETQYF.

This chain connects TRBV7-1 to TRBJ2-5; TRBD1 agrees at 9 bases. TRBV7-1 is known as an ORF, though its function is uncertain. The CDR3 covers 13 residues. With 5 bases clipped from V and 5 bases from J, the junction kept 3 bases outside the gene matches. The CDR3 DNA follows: TGTGCCAGCAGCGGGACAGGGTTCGAGACCCAGTACTTC. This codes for CASSGTGFETQYF.

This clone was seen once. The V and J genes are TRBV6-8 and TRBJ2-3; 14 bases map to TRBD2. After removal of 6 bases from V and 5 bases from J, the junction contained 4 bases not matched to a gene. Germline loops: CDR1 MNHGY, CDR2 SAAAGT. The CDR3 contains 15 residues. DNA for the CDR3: TGTGCCAGCAGCTGGACTAGCGGGGGGCAAGATACGCAGTATTTT. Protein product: CASSWTSGGQDTQYF.

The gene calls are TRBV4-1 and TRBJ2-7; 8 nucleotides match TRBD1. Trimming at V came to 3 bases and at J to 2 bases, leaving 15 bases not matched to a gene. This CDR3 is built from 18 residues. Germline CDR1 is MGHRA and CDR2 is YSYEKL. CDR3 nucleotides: TGCGCCAGCAGCCACACAGCCGACAGGGGTTCCCTTCCCTACGAGCAGTACTTC. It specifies CASSHTADRGSLPYEQYF.

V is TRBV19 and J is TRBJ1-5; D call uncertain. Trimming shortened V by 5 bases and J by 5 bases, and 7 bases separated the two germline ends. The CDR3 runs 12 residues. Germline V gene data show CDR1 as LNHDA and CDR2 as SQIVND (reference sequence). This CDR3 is CASSVQYQPQHF. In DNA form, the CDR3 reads TGTGCCAGTAGTGTTCAGTATCAGCCCCAGCATTTT.

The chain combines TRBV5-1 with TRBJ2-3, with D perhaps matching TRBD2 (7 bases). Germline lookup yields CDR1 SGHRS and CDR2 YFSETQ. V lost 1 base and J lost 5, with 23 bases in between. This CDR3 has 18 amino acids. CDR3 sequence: CASSLLSLAGAGGDTQYF. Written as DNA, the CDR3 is TGCGCCAGCAGCTTGTTAAGTCTGGCGGGGGCTGGGGGAGATACGCAGTATTTT.

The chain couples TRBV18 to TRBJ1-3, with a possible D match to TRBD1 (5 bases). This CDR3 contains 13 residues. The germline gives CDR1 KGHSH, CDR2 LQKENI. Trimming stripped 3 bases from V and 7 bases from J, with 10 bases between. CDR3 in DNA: TGTGCCAGCTCACCGTCGGAGGGGAACACCATATATTTT. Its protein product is CASSPSEGNTIYF.

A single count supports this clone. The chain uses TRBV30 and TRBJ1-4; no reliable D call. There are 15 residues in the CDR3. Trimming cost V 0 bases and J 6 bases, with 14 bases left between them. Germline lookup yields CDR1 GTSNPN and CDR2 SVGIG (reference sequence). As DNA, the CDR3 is TGTGCCTGGAGTGTAGGGCAGTTGAAGGATGAAAAACTGTTTTTT. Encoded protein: CAWSVGQLKDEKLFF. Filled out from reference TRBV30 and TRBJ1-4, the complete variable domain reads SQTIHQWPATLVQPVGSPLSLECTVEGTSNPNLYWYRQAAGRGLQLLFYSVGIGQISSEVPQNLSASRPQDRQFILSSKKLLLSDSGFYLCAWSVGQLKDEKLFFGSGTQLSVL.

The CDR3 nucleotides are TGTGCCAGCAGTTGGGAGGGCGCCGCGAGTTTGAGCAATCAGCCCCAGCATTTT. Its protein is CASSWEGAASLSNQPQHF. The rearrangement links TRBV28 to TRBJ1-5, with D unclear. V dropped 4 bases and J dropped 1 base, with 20 bases sitting between them. Germline CDR1 reads MDHEN; CDR2 reads SYDVKM. The CDR3 has 18 residues.

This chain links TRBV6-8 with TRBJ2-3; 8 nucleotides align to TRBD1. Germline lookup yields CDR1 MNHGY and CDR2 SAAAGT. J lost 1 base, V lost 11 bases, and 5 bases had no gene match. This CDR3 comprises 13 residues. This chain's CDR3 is CAAQGQGTDTQYF. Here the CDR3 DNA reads TGTGCCGCCCAGGGACAGGGCACAGATACGCAGTATTTT.

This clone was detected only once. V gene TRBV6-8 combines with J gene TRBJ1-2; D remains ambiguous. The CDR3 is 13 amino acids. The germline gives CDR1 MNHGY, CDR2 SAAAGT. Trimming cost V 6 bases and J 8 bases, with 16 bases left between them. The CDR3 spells CASRAAGREGYTF. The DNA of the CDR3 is TGTGCCAGCAGGGCCGCCGGACGGGAGGGCTACACCTTC.

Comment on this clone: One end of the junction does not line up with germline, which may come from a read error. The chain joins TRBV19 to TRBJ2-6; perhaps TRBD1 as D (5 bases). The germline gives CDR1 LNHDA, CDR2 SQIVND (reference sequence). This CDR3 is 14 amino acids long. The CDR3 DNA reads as TGTGCCAGTAGTCTCCTCTCTGGGGCCAACGTTCTGACTTTC. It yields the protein CASSLLSGANVLTF. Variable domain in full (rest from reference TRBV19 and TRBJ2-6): DGGITQSPKYLFRKEGQNVTLSCEQNLNHDAMYWYRQDPGQGLRLIYYSQIVNDFQKGDIAEGYSVSREKKESFPLTVTSAQKNPTAFYLCASSLLSGANVLTFGAGSRLTVL.

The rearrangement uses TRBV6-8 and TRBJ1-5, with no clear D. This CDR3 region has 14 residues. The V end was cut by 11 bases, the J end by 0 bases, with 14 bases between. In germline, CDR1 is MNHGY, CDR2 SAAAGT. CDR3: CAGCWAPSNQPQHF. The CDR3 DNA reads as TGTGCCGGTTGCTGGGCCCCTAGCAATCAGCCCCAGCATTTT.